Detailed here is one T cell receptor beta chain. Its antigen is currently unknown. This could be a read error, since a much larger clone is one nucleotide away. The data stem from a study of blood T cells in healthy people across ages. This CDR3 comprises 14 residues. Unmatched junction bases numbered 14, after V lost 7 bases and J lost 11 bases. Researchers report isolating at least 7 million PBMCs per sample. It was with a sample-barcoded 5' primer and a J-beta primer mix that a second PCR of roughly 6 to 11 cycles was run. Sequencing of every sample gave 3 million or more CDR3-containing paired-end reads. TCRdb recomputed calls from the 5' RACE reads with MiXCR, one row per CDR3 protein. Altogether approximately 810,000 distinct CDR3 sequences are present, 25% to 35% being singletons, with the ten largest covering 15% to 20%. General study points: Strongly correlated with naive T cell percentage was TCR beta diversity. Unknown donor CMV status possibly confounded expanded clonotype changes.

Sequencing was performed on blood. The TCR originated in a woman older than 75 in good health. The V gene is TRBV12-3 or TRBV12-4, the J gene TRBJ2-5; TRBD2 matches at 9 bases. The CDR3 spells CASTGLASYNGQYF. In nucleotides, the CDR3 is TGTGCCAGCACGGGACTAGCCTCATACAATGGGCAGTACTTC.